These T cell receptor beta chains were read from a single sample in a study of human T cells and chemical hapten exposure. TCRdb recomputed calls from the RACE reads with MiXCR, one row per CDR3 protein. The sample has approximately 400,000 distinct CDR3 sequences, about 5.1% seen once. The input for sequencing was whole blood, taken in connection with sensitization to the hapten diphenylcyclopropenone (DPC). Source of these receptors: a woman aged 50 to 60 with alopecia areata. Some clones in this sample may be carry-over from other donors' samples. CDR3s include the opening cysteine and the closing phenylalanine or tryptophan. A D gene is named only where the DNA matches it firmly. Some rows have no size entry. The others give once, few or many, or a class for an expanded clone.

D gene	V gene	J gene	clone size	CDR3 DNA	CDR3 protein
NA	TRBV11-2	TRBJ1-6	many	TGTGCCAGCAGCTTAGAGTCCGGGACCTATTCACCCCTCCACTTT	CASSLESGTYSPLHF
TRBD1	TRBV3-1	TRBJ1-1	NA	TGTGCCAGCAGCAGCCAGACAGGGCGGACTGAAGCTTTCTTT	CASSSQTGRTEAFF
TRBD2	TRBV2	TRBJ2-5	many	TGTGCCAGCCGGAGTGCGGGGGTACCCCAAGAGACCCAGTACTTC	CASRSAGVPQETQYF
NA	TRBV7-9	TRBJ1-1	many	TGTGCCAGCAGCTTAACCTCTGAAGCTTTCTTT	CASSLTSEAFF
NA	TRBV7-8	TRBJ1-4	few	TGTGCCAGCAGCTTTTGGGGGGAAAAACTGTTTTTT	CASSFWGEKLFF
NA	TRBV7-2	TRBJ2-2	NA	TGTGCCAGCAGCTTGGAGAGATCCACCGGGGAGCTGTTTTTT	CASSLERSTGELFF
TRBD1	TRBV6-5	TRBJ1-2	few	TGTGCCAGCAGTTCCAGGACAGGGGCCATCACCTTC	CASSSRTGAITF
NA	TRBV15	TRBJ2-2	NA	TGTGCCACCAGCAGAGGCCCTCCCCTAGAGCTGTTTTTT	CATSRGPPLELFF
TRBD1	TRBV5-1	TRBJ2-7	NA	TGCGCCAGCAGCTTCCAGGGGGCCTACGAGCAGTACTTC	CASSFQGAYEQYF
TRBD1	TRBV6-5	TRBJ2-1	many	TGTGCCAGCAGACGGGGACAGGGGATAAAGGGTGAGCAGTTCTTC	CASRRGQGIKGEQFF
NA	TRBV2	TRBJ2-3	NA	TGTGCCAGCATCCAAGGGGAAGATACGCAGTATTTT	CASIQGEDTQYF
NA	TRBV7-2	TRBJ1-1	many	TGTGCCAGCAGCTTAGGCGATGGAACTGAAGCTTTCTTT	CASSLGDGTEAFF
NA	TRBV29-1	TRBJ1-1	few	TGCAGCGTTGAGAGGGGAAAAGAGGCAATAGACACTGAAGCTTTCTTT	CSVERGKEAIDTEAFF
NA	TRBV29-1	TRBJ2-2	few	TGCAGCGTTGAATCCAGGGCCCACGGGGAGCTGTTTTTT	CSVESRAHGELFF
NA	TRBV7-9	TRBJ1-4	many	TGTGCCAGCAGCGCGGGGCCAGTCGATGAAAAACTGTTTTTT	CASSAGPVDEKLFF
TRBD1	TRBV6-5	TRBJ2-1	many	TGTGCCAGCAGTAGCCCCCTAGGGCGACAGGGTGGCAATGAGCAGTTCTTC	CASSSPLGRQGGNEQFF
TRBD2	TRBV20-1	TRBJ2-7	NA	TGCAGTGCTACCCCCGGCACGGTAGCGGGGACCTACGAGCAGTACTTC	CSATPGTVAGTYEQYF
NA	TRBV20-1	TRBJ2-3	many	TGCAGTGCTAGGAAGGGTGCTAGCTTGGATACGCAGTATTTT	CSARKGASLDTQYF
TRBD1	TRBV19	TRBJ1-4	NA	TGTGCCAGTAGTATAGTCCCCGGGACAGGGGACGAAAAACTGTTTTTT	CASSIVPGTGDEKLFF
NA	TRBV11-2	TRBJ1-1	NA	TGTGCCAGCAGAGCCCCCACGGAAAACACTGAAGCTTTCTTT	CASRAPTENTEAFF
NA	TRBV3-1	TRBJ1-6	NA	TGTGCCAGCAGCCAAGATCTGGCAGGGTATCACGTACCCCTCCACTTT	CASSQDLAGYHVPLHF
NA	TRBV28	TRBJ2-7	few	TGTGCTGTGACAGGGAGGACCTACGAGCAGTACTTC	CAVTGRTYEQYF
NA	TRBV20-1	TRBJ2-7	many	TGCAGTGCTAGAGATAGGGAGGTTTCCTACGAGCAGTACTTC	CSARDREVSYEQYF
NA	TRBV7-2	TRBJ2-5	many	TGTGCCAGCAGCCGACTCTTCCAAGAGACCCAGTACTTC	CASSRLFQETQYF
NA	TRBV2	TRBJ1-2	NA	TGTGCCAGCAGTGAAACAAGGGGTAACTATGGCTACACCTTC	CASSETRGNYGYTF
NA	TRBV10-3	TRBJ1-5	many	TGTGCCATCAGTTGCTCTTTGCAGGTGGGACGGTATAGCAATCAGCCCCAGCATTTT	CAISCSLQVGRYSNQPQHF
NA	TRBV7-8	TRBJ1-3	few	TGTGCCAGCAGCTCAGGGACCGACCCTTGGTCTGGAAACACCATATATTTT	CASSSGTDPWSGNTIYF
NA	TRBV4-1	TRBJ2-3	many	TGCGCCAGCAGCCAAGTCCGACAGGGCACAGATACGCAGTATTTT	CASSQVRQGTDTQYF
NA	TRBV5-6	TRBJ2-7	NA	TGTGCCAGCAGGCCCGGACAGAACTACGAGCAGTACTTC	CASRPGQNYEQYF
NA	TRBV6-1	TRBJ1-5	many	TGTGCCAGCACCCGCCGGGACAATAGCAATCAGCCCCAGCATTTT	CASTRRDNSNQPQHF
NA	TRBV2	TRBJ1-1	few	TGTGCCAGCAGTGACTACCTCGAGACTGAAGCTTTCTTT	CASSDYLETEAFF
NA	TRBV27	TRBJ2-7	many	TGTGCCAGCAGTTTCCTAGGGAAGGACGAGCAGTACTTC	CASSFLGKDEQYF
TRBD1	TRBV20-1	TRBJ1-5	NA	TGCAGTGCTAGAGTTACAGGGGATTGGCAGCCCCAGCATTTT	CSARVTGDWQPQHF
NA	TRBV7-3	TRBJ1-1	many	TGTGCCAGCAGCTCCCCGAACACTGAAGCTTTCTTT	CASSSPNTEAFF
TRBD1	TRBV7-2	TRBJ2-2	NA	TGTGCCAGCAGCTTAAGAGGGACAGGGAACACCGGGGAGCTGTTTTTT	CASSLRGTGNTGELFF
NA	TRBV7-8	TRBJ2-3	many	TGTGCCAGCAGCTTAGAGAGGAGGGCGGGTCGCACAGATACGCAGTATTTT	CASSLERRAGRTDTQYF
TRBD2	TRBV28	TRBJ2-5	many	TGTGCCAGCAGGCCAAGAGGTGCGGGGGGAGGAGGGGAGACCCAGTACTTC	CASRPRGAGGGGETQYF
TRBD1	TRBV28	TRBJ2-7	many	TGTGCCAGCAGTTTGACAGGGGGCTCCTACGAGCAGTACTTC	CASSLTGGSYEQYF
NA	TRBV5-6	TRBJ1-2	NA	TGTGCCAGCAGCTTGTCAGGGGAGCTTTTCTATGGCTACACCTTC	CASSLSGELFYGYTF
NA	TRBV25-1	TRBJ2-7	many	TGTGCCAGCAGTGAACCCAGACTCCAAACCCCCTACGAGCAGTACTTC	CASSEPRLQTPYEQYF
NA	TRBV3-1	TRBJ1-1	NA	TGTGCCAGCAGCCAAGGCGCGGGAGGAGCTTTCTTT	CASSQGAGGAFF
TRBD1	TRBV10-3	TRBJ2-3	few	TGTGCCATCAATGGGGGACAGGGGAGGAATACGCAGTATTTT	CAINGGQGRNTQYF
NA	TRBV7-2	TRBJ2-3	many	TGTGCCAGCAGCCCCGGACACGGATGGGCAGATACGCAGTATTTT	CASSPGHGWADTQYF
NA	TRBV19	TRBJ2-6	many	TGTGCCAGTAGCAGTCCTGGGGCCAACGTCCTGACTTTC	CASSSPGANVLTF
NA	TRBV29-1	TRBJ2-3	many	TGCAGCGGGGGGGACCTCACAGATACGCAGTATTTT	CSGGDLTDTQYF
NA	TRBV4-1	TRBJ1-1	few	TGCGCCAGCAGCCGAATTGACACCGGGGAAGCTTTCTTT	CASSRIDTGEAFF